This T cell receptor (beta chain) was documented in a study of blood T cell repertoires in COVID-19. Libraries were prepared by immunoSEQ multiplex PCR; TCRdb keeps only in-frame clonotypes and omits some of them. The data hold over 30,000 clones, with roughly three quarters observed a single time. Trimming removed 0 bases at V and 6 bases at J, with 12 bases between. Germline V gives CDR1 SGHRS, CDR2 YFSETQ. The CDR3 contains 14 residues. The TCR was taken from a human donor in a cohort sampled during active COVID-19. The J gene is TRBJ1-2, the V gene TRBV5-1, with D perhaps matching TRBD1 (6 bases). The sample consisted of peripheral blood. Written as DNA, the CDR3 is TGCGCCAGCAGCTTGGGTTCGACAGGCAATGGCTACACCTTC. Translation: CASSLGSTGNGYTF.